This T cell receptor beta chain was profiled in a study of T cell responses to AZD1222 COVID-19 vaccine. Overall study results and limits: Possibly, clonal diversity was underestimated; donors were largely white British and included more females. Recipients of two AZD1222 doses showed rising Spike-specific TCR breadth and depth. As reported, nearly half of all spike-specific TCRs target variant regions that are unmutated.

Sequencing was performed with immunoSEQ multiplex PCR; in TCRdb, only in-frame clones are kept and a portion is missing. Among over 100,000 clones, roughly 90% were seen once, and the ten largest hold 2% to 3%. After removal of 10 bases from V and 3 bases from J, the junction contained 7 bases not matched to a gene. Germline V gene lookup returns CDR1 MNHEY and CDR2 SVGAGI. The CDR3 runs to 13 residues. With regard to this clone: Antigen: not known.

The gene calls are TRBV6-5 and TRBJ2-7; 9 nucleotides agree with TRBD1. The source material was peripheral blood, sampled 28 days after the second AZD1222 dose. The sequence came from an adult who received the AZD1222 COVID-19 vaccine. The CDR3 loop is CATTGGAIYEQYF. DNA for the CDR3: TGTGCCACAACAGGGGGCGCGATCTACGAGCAGTACTTC.